This TCR beta chain was sequenced during a study of shared clonotypes between healthy human individuals. For the study at large: The people who gave samples were two women and a few men aged 18 to 49.

Replicate PCRs run on sorted subsets employed approximately 0.2 ug DNA, roughly 30,000 T cell genomes. Using immunoSEQ multiplex PCR, the repertoire was profiled, and TCRdb retains in-frame clones only, with some absent. This repertoire shows some 1,600,000 clones, roughly 98% found once; its top ten account for roughly 0.4%. To note about this clone: Antigen: not known.

The V segment lost 3 bases and the J segment 9 bases; nucleotides outside the gene matches: 9. Per the germline V gene, CDR1 is MDHEN and CDR2 is SYDVKM. The CDR3 is made up of 16 amino acids. Regarding the study as a whole: What limited the represented genetic and exposure-history diversity was the small number of donors.

The V call is TRBV28, the J call TRBJ2-4, with TRBD1 matching 12 bases. The source of this sequence is a man aged 30 to 39 in good health. Sequencing used naive CD4+ T cells sorted from blood. Described subset: CD45RA+ positively selected. The CDR3 sequence: CASSFGTGGVGIIQYF. CDR3 DNA sequence: TGTGCCAGCAGTTTCGGGACAGGGGGCGTCGGAATCATTCAGTACTTC.